The present T cell receptor (beta chain) was sequenced within a study of human T cells and chemical hapten exposure. Looking at the study overall: 2% DPC applied to a roughly 2 cm by roughly 2 cm arm area sensitized donors. Patches with 0.01% DPC went on the upper back, and the tests were read at 6 days.

Time point indicated: patch test 2, 6 weeks after DPC sensitization. Treatment meaning: therapeutic diphenylcyclopropenone sensitization with weekly scalp DPC. This clonotype was counted between two and nine times. TCRdb analysed the RACE reads with MiXCR anew, one entry per CDR3 protein. The table lists about 140,000 distinct CDR3 sequences, 12% of them singletons. CDR1 and CDR2 (germline): SGHRS, YFSETQ. The CDR3 has 16 amino acids. After removal of 3 bases from V and 11 bases from J, the junction contained 12 bases not matched to a gene. Source: whole blood, taken in connection with sensitization to the hapten diphenylcyclopropenone (DPC). V is TRBV5-1 and J is TRBJ1-6; 9 bases agree with TRBD1. This clonotype originated in a woman between 45 and 65 years old with alopecia areata. Some clones in this sample may be carry-over from other donors' samples. For the CDR3, the DNA is TGCGCCAGCAGCTCCCTCCGACAGGGGGAATGGACACCCCTCCACTTT. Translation gives CASSSLRQGEWTPLHF.